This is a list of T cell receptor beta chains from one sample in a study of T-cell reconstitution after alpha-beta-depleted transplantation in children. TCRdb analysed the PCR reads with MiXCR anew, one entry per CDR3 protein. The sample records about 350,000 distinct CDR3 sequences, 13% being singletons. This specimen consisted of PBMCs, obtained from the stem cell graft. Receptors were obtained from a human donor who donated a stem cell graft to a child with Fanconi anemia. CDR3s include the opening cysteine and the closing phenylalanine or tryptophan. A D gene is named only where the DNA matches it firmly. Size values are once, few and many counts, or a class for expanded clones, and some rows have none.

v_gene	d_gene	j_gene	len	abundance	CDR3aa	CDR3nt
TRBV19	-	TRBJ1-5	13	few	CASSVQGSQPQHF	TGTGCCAGTAGTGTACAGGGAAGTCAGCCCCAGCATTTT
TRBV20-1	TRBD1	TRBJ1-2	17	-	CSARDPGERQGNYGYTF	TGCAGTGCTAGAGATCCTGGGGAGCGACAGGGAAACTATGGCTACACCTTC
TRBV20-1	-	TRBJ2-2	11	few	CSARFTGELFF	TGCAGTGCTAGATTTACCGGGGAGCTGTTTTTT
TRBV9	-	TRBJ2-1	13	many	CASSVGQHNEQFF	TGTGCCAGCAGCGTAGGACAGCACAATGAGCAGTTCTTC
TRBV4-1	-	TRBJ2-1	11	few	CASSIADEQFF	TGCGCCAGCAGCATAGCGGATGAGCAGTTCTTC
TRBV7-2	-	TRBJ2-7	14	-	CASSPTRRNGEQYF	TGTGCCAGCAGCCCCACTCGAAGGAATGGCGAGCAGTACTTC
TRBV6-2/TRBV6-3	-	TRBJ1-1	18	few	CASSYFRDLITKNTEAFF	TGTGCCAGCAGTTACTTCCGGGACCTCATCACCAAAAACACTGAAGCTTTCTTT
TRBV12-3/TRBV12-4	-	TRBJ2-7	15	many	CASSAGLAGTYEQYF	TGTGCCAGCAGCGCGGGCCTGGCGGGGACCTACGAGCAGTACTTC
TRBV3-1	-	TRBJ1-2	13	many	CASSQEGTYGYTF	TGTGCCAGCAGCCAAGAGGGGACCTATGGCTACACCTTC
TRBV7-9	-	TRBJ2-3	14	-	CASSLRGDTDTQYF	TGTGCCAGCAGCCTAAGGGGAGACACAGATACGCAGTATTTT
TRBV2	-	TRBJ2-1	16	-	CASSPMHSYSYNEQFF	TGTGCCAGCAGTCCCATGCATAGCTACTCCTACAATGAGCAGTTCTTC
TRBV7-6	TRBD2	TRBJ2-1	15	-	CASSFPRLAENEQFF	TGTGCCAGCAGCTTCCCCCGTCTAGCGGAGAATGAGCAGTTCTTC
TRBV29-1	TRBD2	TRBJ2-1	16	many	CSVEEGDGGAYNEQFF	TGCAGCGTTGAAGAGGGAGACGGGGGGGCCTACAATGAGCAGTTCTTC
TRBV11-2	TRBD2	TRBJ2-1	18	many	CASSKWRLAGGLNNEQFF	TGTGCCAGCAGCAAATGGAGACTAGCGGGGGGGTTAAACAATGAGCAGTTCTTC
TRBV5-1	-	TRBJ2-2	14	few	CASSLETPTGELFF	TGCGCCAGCAGCTTGGAAACTCCAACCGGGGAGCTGTTTTTT
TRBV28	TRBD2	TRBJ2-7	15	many	CASSSLAGAPYEQYF	TGTGCCAGCAGTTCCCTAGCGGGGGCTCCCTACGAGCAGTACTTC
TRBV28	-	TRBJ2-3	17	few	CASSLQDEGLDTDTQYF	TGTGCCAGCAGTCTCCAGGATGAGGGCCTGGACACAGATACGCAGTATTTT
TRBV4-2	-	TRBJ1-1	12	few	CASSPSGKTAFF	TGTGCCAGCAGCCCGAGTGGGAAAACAGCTTTCTTT
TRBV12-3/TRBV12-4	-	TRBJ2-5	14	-	CASSPGDFGETQYF	TGTGCCAGCAGTCCCGGGGACTTCGGAGAGACCCAGTACTTC
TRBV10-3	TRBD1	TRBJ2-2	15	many	CAISEMDRGTGELFF	TGTGCCATCAGTGAGATGGACAGGGGCACCGGGGAGCTGTTTTTT
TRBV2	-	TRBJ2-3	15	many	CASSGFAVSTDTQYF	TGTGCCAGCAGTGGGTTCGCGGTTAGCACAGATACGCAGTATTTT
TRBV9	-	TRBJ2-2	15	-	CASSPPGHSTGELFF	TGTGCCAGCAGCCCCCCGGGACACAGCACCGGGGAGCTGTTTTTT
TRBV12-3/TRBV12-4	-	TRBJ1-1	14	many	CASSLGAGNTEAFF	TGTGCCAGCAGTTTAGGTGCGGGTAACACTGAAGCTTTCTTT
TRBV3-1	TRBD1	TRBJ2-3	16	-	CASSPSGQGSTDTQYF	TGTGCCAGCAGCCCATCCGGACAGGGGAGCACAGATACGCAGTATTTT
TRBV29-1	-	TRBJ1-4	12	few	CSVWGLGEKLFF	TGCAGCGTTTGGGGTCTGGGTGAAAAACTGTTTTTT
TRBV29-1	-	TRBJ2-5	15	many	CSVPRPTGNQETQYF	TGCAGCGTTCCTCGACCAACAGGGAACCAAGAGACCCAGTACTTC
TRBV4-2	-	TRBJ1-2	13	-	CASSPPLGYGYTF	TGTGCCAGCAGCCCACCCCTTGGCTATGGCTACACCTTC
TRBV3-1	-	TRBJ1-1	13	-	CASSPGDGREAFF	TGTGCCAGCAGCCCAGGCGACGGGCGAGAAGCTTTCTTT
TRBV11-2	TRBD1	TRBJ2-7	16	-	CASSLLAGQGAGEQYF	TGTGCCAGCAGCTTACTTGCGGGACAGGGGGCCGGGGAGCAGTACTTC
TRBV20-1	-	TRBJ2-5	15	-	CSAPNKGSGPETQYF	TGCAGTGCGCCTAATAAGGGTAGTGGTCCAGAGACCCAGTACTTC
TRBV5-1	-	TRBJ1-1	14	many	CASSLVGAPGEAFF	TGCGCCAGCAGCTTGGTTGGGGCGCCGGGGGAAGCTTTCTTT
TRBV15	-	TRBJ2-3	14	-	CATSRDLATDTQYF	TGTGCCACCAGCAGAGACTTGGCCACAGATACGCAGTATTTT
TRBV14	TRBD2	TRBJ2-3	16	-	CASSLFSGGNTDTQYF	TGTGCCAGCAGCCTATTTAGCGGGGGGAACACAGATACGCAGTATTTT
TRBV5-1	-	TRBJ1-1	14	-	CASSPMVEGTEAFF	TGCGCCAGCAGCCCAATGGTCGAGGGGACTGAAGCTTTCTTT
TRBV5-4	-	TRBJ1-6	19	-	CASSLGRSQTMPYNSPLHF	TGTGCCAGCAGCTTGGGCAGGTCACAGACTATGCCTTATAATTCACCCCTCCACTTT
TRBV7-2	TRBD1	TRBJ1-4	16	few	CASSLWGQLSNEKLFF	TGTGCCAGCAGCTTATGGGGACAGTTAAGTAATGAAAAACTGTTTTTT
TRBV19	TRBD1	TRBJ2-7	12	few	CATRDSIYEQYF	TGTGCCACCCGGGACAGTATCTACGAGCAGTACTTC
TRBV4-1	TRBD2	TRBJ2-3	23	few	CASSQGSEPGLAGRAAGTDTQYF	TGCGCCAGCAGCCAAGGATCCGAACCGGGACTAGCGGGCCGGGCGGCAGGCACAGATACGCAGTATTTT
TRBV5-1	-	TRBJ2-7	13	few	CASSLSTNYEQYF	TGCGCCAGCAGCTTGAGCACGAACTACGAGCAGTACTTC
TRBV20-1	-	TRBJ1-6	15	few	CSARAQGETNSPLHF	TGCAGTGCTAGAGCCCAAGGGGAAACTAATTCACCCCTCCACTTT
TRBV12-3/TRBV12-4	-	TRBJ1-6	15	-	CASSSGSTPRSPLHF	TGTGCCAGCAGTTCCGGGTCCACACCTCGTTCACCCCTCCACTTT
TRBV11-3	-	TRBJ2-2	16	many	CASSSRSQSGTGELFF	TGTGCCAGCAGCTCACGCTCCCAGTCTGGCACCGGGGAGCTGTTTTTT
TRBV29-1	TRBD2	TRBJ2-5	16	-	CSAHNRLAGVQETQYF	TGCAGCGCACATAACCGACTAGCGGGGGTTCAAGAGACCCAGTACTTC
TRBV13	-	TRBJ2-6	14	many	CASSPQSGANVLTF	TGTGCCAGCAGCCCCCAGTCTGGGGCCAACGTCCTGACTTTC
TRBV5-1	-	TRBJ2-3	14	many	CASRQGDSSDTQYF	TGCGCCAGCAGGCAGGGCGACAGTTCGGATACGCAGTATTTT
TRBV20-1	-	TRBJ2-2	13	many	CSAREYLYGELFF	TGCAGTGCTAGAGAGTACCTTTACGGGGAGCTGTTTTTT
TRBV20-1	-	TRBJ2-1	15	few	CSAPPFRGAYNEQFF	TGCAGTGCTCCACCTTTTCGGGGGGCGTACAATGAGCAGTTCTTC
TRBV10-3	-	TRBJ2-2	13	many	CAISSANTGELFF	TGTGCCATCTCTAGCGCGAACACCGGGGAGCTGTTTTTT
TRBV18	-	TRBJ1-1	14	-	CASSATDSNTEAFF	TGTGCCAGCTCAGCGACCGACTCGAACACTGAAGCTTTCTTT
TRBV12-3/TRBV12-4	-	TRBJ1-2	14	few	CASSLGGQPWGYTF	TGTGCCAGCAGTTTGGGGGGCCAGCCTTGGGGCTACACCTTC
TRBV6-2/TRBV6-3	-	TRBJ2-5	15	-	CASSYPFGAEETQYF	TGTGCCAGCAGTTACCCCTTCGGTGCCGAAGAGACCCAGTACTTC
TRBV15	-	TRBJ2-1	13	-	CATSRDPTGEQFF	TGTGCCACCAGCAGAGATCCGACTGGAGAGCAGTTCTTC
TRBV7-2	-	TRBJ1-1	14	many	CASSVGGTATEAFF	TGTGCCAGCAGCGTTGGAGGCACGGCTACTGAAGCTTTCTTT